This TCR beta chain was captured in a study of cytomegalovirus exposure and HLA in healthy donors. Overall study findings and caveats: Most TCR beta V segments were productive about 87% or about 30% of the time in an earlier analysis.

Both 60 Vbeta primers and 13 Jbeta primers went into the PCR. TCRdb's table, derived via immunoSEQ multiplex PCR, lists solely in-frame clones and lacks some. This sample has about 98,000 clones, with around 80% found just once. This clone was detected only once. The antigen remains unidentified. This clonotype originated in a man in his forties or fifties in good health and CMV-seronegative. Sequenced: PBMCs.

The CDR3 here is CASRRRDSPYNEQFF. Written as DNA, the CDR3 is TGTGCCAGCCGCCGCCGGGACTCCCCTTACAATGAGCAGTTCTTC. The chain joins TRBV27 to TRBJ2-1, with a possible D match to TRBD2 (6 bases). V was shortened by 8 bases and J by 4 bases, with 18 bases between the two germline ends. The CDR3 totals 15 residues. Per germline, CDR1 MNHEY and CDR2 SMNVEV (reference sequence).